This T cell receptor (beta chain) appears in the sequencing data of a study of blood T cell repertoires in COVID-19. Study at large: From the United States, Italy and Spain came samples of acute and convalescent COVID-19. T cells, B-cell-depleted T cells, or PBMCs provided the cDNA or gDNA that served as material.

Original analysis: Nucleated cell number was recorded as an estimate derived from reference gene primer amplification. Sequencing used immunoSEQ multiplex PCR; TCRdb keeps in-frame clones, though not all of them. The V and J calls and clone size are taken from that table; D and trimming were inferred from the DNA. The sample comprises approximately 260,000 clones, roughly 87% of which are singletons, and 4% to 5% rests with the top ten. Germline lookup yields CDR1 GTSNPN and CDR2 SVGIG (reference sequence). The CDR3 extends over 13 amino acids. The V and J ends lost 0 bases and 7 bases respectively, with 13 bases between them.

The source material was peripheral blood. The chain has TRBV30 and TRBJ2-7; D gene uncertain. The TCR sequence derives from a woman between 40 and 55 years old who had recovered from COVID-19. Here the CDR3 reads CAWSVLPLGEQYV. For the CDR3, the DNA is TGTGCCTGGAGTGTACTGCCCCTCGGGGAGCAGTACGTC.